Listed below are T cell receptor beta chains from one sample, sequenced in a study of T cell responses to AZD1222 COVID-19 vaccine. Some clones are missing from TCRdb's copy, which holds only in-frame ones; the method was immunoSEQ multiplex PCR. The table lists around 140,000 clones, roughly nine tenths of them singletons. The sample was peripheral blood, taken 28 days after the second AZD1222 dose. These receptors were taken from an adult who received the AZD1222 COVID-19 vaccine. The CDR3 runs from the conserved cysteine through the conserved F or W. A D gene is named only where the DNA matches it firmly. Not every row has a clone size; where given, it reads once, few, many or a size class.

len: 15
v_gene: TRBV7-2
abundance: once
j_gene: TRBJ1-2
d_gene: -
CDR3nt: TGTGCCAGCAGCACGAACCAGGGGATTAGCTATGGCTACACCTTC
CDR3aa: CASSTNQGISYGYTF

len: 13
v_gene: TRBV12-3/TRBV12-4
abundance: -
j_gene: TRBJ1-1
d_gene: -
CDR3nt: TGTGCCAGCAGCTTAACCTCGAACACTGAAGCTTTCTTT
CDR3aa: CASSLTSNTEAFF

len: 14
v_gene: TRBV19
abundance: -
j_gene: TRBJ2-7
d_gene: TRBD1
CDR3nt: TGTGCCAGTAGTAGAACCGGGACAGGCTACGAGCAGTACTTC
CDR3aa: CASSRTGTGYEQYF

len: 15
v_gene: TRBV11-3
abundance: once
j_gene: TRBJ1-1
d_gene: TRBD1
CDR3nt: TGTGCCAGCAGCGTACAACGACAGGGGAACACTGAAGCTTTCTTT
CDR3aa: CASSVQRQGNTEAFF

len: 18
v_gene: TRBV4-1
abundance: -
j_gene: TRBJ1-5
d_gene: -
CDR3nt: TGCGCCAGCAGCCAAGAATGGAGAGTGGGGAAGAGCAATCAGCCCCAGCATTTT
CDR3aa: CASSQEWRVGKSNQPQHF

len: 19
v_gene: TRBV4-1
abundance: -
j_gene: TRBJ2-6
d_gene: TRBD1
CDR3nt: TGCGCCAGCAGCCAAGATGACAGGGCGGTTTTCTCTGGGGCCAACGTCCTGACTTTC
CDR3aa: CASSQDDRAVFSGANVLTF

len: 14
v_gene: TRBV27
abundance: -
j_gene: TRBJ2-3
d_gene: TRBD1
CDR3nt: TGTGCCAGCAGCCGACAGGGACCGACAGATACGCAGTATTTT
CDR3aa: CASSRQGPTDTQYF

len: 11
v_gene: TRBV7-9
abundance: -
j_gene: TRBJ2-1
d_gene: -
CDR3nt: TGTGCCAGCAGCTTAGCAGATGAGCAGTTCTTC
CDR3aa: CASSLADEQFF

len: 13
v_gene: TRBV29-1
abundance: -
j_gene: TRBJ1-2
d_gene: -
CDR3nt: TGCAGCGTTGACGGGCGGGGGCTCTATGGCTACACCTTC
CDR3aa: CSVDGRGLYGYTF

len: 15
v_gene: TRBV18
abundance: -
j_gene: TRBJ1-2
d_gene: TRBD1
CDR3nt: TGTGCCAGCTCACAGATCCGGGACAGGGACTATGGCTACACCTTC
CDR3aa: CASSQIRDRDYGYTF

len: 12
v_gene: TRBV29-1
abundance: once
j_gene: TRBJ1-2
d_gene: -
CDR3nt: TGCAGCGTTGGCCCGGGGGCGGGTGGCTACACCTTC
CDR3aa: CSVGPGAGGYTF

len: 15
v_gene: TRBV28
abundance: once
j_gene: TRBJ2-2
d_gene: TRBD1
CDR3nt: TGTGCCAGCAGTTTCTCAGGGGGCAACACCGGGGAGCTGTTTTTT
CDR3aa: CASSFSGGNTGELFF

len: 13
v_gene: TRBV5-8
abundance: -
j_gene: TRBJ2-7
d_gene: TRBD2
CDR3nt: TGTGCCAGCAGCCCGGGACTAGCGATCGAGCAGTACTTC
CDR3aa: CASSPGLAIEQYF

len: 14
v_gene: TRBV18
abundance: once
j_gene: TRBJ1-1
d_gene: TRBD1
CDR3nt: TGTGCCAGCTCACCGGACAGGGGAGGTTGGGAAGCTTTCTTT
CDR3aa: CASSPDRGGWEAFF

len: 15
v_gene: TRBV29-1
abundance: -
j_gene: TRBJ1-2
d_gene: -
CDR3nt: TGCAGCGTTGAAGGGCAGGGAGAAGCTAACTATGGCTACACCTTC
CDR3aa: CSVEGQGEANYGYTF

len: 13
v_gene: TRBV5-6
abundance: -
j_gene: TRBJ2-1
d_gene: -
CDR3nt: TGTGCCAGCAGCTTGGCCTTAGAGGGAGAAAGATTCTTC
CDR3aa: CASSLALEGERFF

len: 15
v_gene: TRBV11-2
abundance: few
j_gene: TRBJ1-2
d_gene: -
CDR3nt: TGTGCCAGCAGCCTAACCCTTGACAGGAACTATGGCTACACCTTC
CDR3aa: CASSLTLDRNYGYTF

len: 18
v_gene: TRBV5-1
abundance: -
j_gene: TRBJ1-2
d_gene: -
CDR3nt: TGCGCCAGCAGCTTGGCGTCGGGCAGGGCAGATTCTAACTATGGCTACACCTTC
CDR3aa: CASSLASGRADSNYGYTF

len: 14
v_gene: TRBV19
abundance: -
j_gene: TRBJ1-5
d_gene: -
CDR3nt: TGTGCCAGTACCCAGCTTTTTAGCAATCAGCCCCAGCATTTT
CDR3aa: CASTQLFSNQPQHF

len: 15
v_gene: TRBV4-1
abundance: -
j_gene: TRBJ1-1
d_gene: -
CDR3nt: TGCGCCAGCAGCCAAGATAACACAGTGAACACTGAAGCTTTCTTT
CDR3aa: CASSQDNTVNTEAFF

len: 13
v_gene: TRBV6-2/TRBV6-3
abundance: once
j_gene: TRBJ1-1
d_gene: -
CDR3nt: TGTGCCAGCAGTAGAACGAGGAACACTGAAGCTTTCTTT
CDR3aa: CASSRTRNTEAFF

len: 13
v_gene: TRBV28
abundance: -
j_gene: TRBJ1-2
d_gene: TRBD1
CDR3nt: TGTGCCAGCAGTTTAGGACAGGGGGGCGGCTACACCTTC
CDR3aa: CASSLGQGGGYTF

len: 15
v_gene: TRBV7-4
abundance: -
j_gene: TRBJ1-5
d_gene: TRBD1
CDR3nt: TGTGCCAGCAGCGCCGGACAGGGCCCCTATCAGCCCCAGCATTTT
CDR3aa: CASSAGQGPYQPQHF

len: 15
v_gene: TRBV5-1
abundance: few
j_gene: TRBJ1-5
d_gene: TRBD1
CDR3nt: TGCGCCAGCAGCTTCGGAGACAGGGCCAATCAGCCCCAGCATTTT
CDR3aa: CASSFGDRANQPQHF

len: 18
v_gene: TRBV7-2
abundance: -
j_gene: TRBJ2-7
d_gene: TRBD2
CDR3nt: TGTGCCAGCAGCTTAGACGGGGGAGGGACGCCGAGCTCCTACGAGCAGTACTTC
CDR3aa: CASSLDGGGTPSSYEQYF

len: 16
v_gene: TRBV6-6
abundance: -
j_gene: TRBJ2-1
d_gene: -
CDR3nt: TGTGCCAGCAGTTCGATTAGCGGCTTCTCCTACAATGAGCAGTTCTTC
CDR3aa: CASSSISGFSYNEQFF

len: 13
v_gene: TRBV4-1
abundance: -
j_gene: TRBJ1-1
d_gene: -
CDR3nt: TGCGCCAGCAGCGCCCAATCGAACACTGAAGCTTTCTTT
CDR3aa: CASSAQSNTEAFF

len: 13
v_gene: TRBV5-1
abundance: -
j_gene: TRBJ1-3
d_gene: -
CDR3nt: TGCGCCAGCAGACCGTACTCTGGAAACACCATATATTTT
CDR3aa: CASRPYSGNTIYF